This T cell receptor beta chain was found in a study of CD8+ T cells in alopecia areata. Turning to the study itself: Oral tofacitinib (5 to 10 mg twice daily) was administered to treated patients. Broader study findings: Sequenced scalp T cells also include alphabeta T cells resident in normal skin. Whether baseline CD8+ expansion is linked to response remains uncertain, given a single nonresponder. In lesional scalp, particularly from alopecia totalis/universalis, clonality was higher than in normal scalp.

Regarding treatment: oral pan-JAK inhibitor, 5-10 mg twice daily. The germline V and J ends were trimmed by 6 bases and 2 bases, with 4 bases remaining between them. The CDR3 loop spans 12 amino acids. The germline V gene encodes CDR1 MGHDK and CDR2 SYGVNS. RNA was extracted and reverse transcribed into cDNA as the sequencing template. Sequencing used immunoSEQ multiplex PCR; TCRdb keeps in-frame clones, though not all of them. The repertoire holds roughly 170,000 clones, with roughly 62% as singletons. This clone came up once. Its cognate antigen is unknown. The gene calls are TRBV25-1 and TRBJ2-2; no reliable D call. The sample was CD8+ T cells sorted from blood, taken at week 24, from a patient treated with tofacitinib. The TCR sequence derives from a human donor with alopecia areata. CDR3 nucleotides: TGTGCCAGCAGGGTAAACACCGGGGAGCTGTTTTTT. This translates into CASRVNTGELFF.